These T cell receptor beta chains were read from a single sample in a study of graft-versus-host responses after intestinal transplantation. Profiling relied on immunoSEQ multiplex PCR, and the TCRdb table lists in-frame clones only, not all of them. The sample contains 95,000 or so clones, over 75% of which appear only once. This material consisted of PBMCs, taken approximately 420 days after intestinal transplant. The receptors come from a human patient who received an intestinal transplant, so some T cells may come from the graft donor. CDR3s include the opening cysteine and the closing phenylalanine or tryptophan.

CDR3aa: CASRARLAFVETQYF
v_gene: TRBV6-6

CDR3aa: CASSVPGAGELFF
v_gene: TRBV2

CDR3aa: CAISEGGATNEKLFF
v_gene: TRBV10-3

CDR3aa: CASSPGDISYEQYF
v_gene: TRBV5-1

CDR3aa: CASSAGPNYGYTF
v_gene: TRBV10-2

CDR3aa: CASSVAGGHDEQFF
v_gene: TRBV9

CDR3aa: CASSLGTGPYEQYF
v_gene: TRBV5-1

CDR3aa: CASSLVPGARDTEAFF
v_gene: TRBV5-1

CDR3aa: CASSDGQHNEQFF
v_gene: TRBV6-4

CDR3aa: CASSYGASGFSDEQFF
v_gene: TRBV6-5

CDR3aa: CASSLDSNGYTF
v_gene: TRBV7-8

CDR3aa: CASSERGVGQPQHF
v_gene: TRBV7-9

CDR3aa: CSSHRTQDGYTF
v_gene: TRBV29-1

CDR3aa: CSASTRNEQFF
v_gene: TRBV20-1

CDR3aa: CASSDSGLATDTQYF
v_gene: TRBV6-4

CDR3aa: CASSSWVSGNTIYF
v_gene: TRBV5-5